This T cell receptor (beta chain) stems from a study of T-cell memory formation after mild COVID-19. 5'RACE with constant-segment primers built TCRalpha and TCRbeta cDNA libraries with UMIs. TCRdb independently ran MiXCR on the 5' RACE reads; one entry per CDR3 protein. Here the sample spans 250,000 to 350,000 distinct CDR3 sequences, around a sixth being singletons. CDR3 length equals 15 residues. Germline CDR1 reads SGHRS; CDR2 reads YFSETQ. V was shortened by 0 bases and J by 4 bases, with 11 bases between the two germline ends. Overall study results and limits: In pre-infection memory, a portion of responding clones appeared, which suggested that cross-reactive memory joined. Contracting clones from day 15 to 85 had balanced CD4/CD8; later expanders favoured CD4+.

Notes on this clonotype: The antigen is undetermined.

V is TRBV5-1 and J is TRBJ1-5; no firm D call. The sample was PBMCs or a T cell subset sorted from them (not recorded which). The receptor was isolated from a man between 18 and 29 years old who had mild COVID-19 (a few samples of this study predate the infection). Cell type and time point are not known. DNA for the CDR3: TGCGCCAGCAGCTTGGAATTCGGCAGGAATCAGCCCCAGCATTTT. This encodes CASSLEFGRNQPQHF.